The clone carrying this T cell receptor beta chain was found a few times. Its specificity is not known. The CDR3 is 14 amino acids. The ends were cut back, 5 bases at V and 2 bases at J, with 16 bases in the middle. Germline-derived CDR1 and CDR2 are SQVTM and ANQGSEA. This sample is part of a study of chemoradiotherapy in HPV16-positive cancers. Turning to the study itself: Candidate HPV-specific T-cell clones and common TCR motifs came from functional assays in two HPV16-positive patients. Study-wide results and limits: During treatment, candidate HPV-specific clones and E7-related motifs expanded in tumor. Better recurrence-free survival went with HPV-responsive T-cell expansion in HPV16-positive patients. Only a couple of HPV16-positive patients supplied the functional HPV-specificity definition.

TCRdb's copy holds only in-frame clones and misses some; the assay was immunoSEQ multiplex PCR. The sample lists under 1,500 clones, 76% occurring once. The clonotype was recovered from a human donor with HPV-associated anogenital cancer. This chain joins TRBV29-1 and TRBJ2-7, with D possibly being TRBD1 or TRBD2 (5 bases each). The sequences come from tumor tissue, collected from a patient who underwent chemoradiotherapy. CDR3 protein: CSVTGHRSPYEQYF. The DNA of the CDR3 is TGCAGCGTTACGGGGCACCGCAGCCCCTACGAGCAGTACTTC.